This TCR beta chain was identified in a study of technical replicates of blood from a handful of donors. V lost 3 bases to trimming and J lost 5 bases; unmatched junction nucleotides: 4. Per the germline V gene, CDR1 is SGHRS and CDR2 is YFSETQ. CDR3 size: 14 residues. The assay was immunoSEQ multiplex PCR, and TCRdb's table has in-frame clones only and misses some. This sample has more than 75,000 clones, with roughly 93% found just once. The receptor was isolated from a human donor in good health. The J gene is TRBJ2-5, the V gene TRBV5-1; TRBD1 agrees at 10 bases. The sample taken for sequencing was T cells isolated from PBMCs. The CDR3 region is CASSWGQGRETQYF. CDR3 sequence (DNA): TGCGCCAGCAGCTGGGGACAGGGGAGGGAGACCCAGTACTTC.